Only a few counts were recorded for the clone carrying this T cell receptor (beta chain). This record comes from a study of regulatory T cells in long-lasting Graves disease. V trimming: 0 bases; J trimming: 4 bases; junction bases outside the gene matches: 3. CDR1 and CDR2 from the germline V gene are DFQATT and SNEGSKA (reference sequence). The CDR3 extends over 16 amino acids. Researchers made TCR beta libraries by using iRepertoire HTBI primers and running Arm-PCR on CDR3 regions. TCRdb reprocessed the multiplex PCR reads with MiXCR, giving one entry per CDR3 protein. The sample consists of 420,000 or so distinct CDR3 sequences, roughly 17% of them appearing once. Time point indicated: newly diagnosed GD, antithyroid drugs for less than 3 months. The TCR library was made from RNA that had been extracted from PBMCs in TRIzol. This sample was also put to use in a study of T cells in Graves' hyperthyroidism and ophthalmopathy.

This rearrangement joins TRBV20-1 to TRBJ2-1; 13 bases map to TRBD2. Sequenced material: peripheral blood mononuclear cells (PBMCs), taken at new diagnosis, from a patient treated with antithyroid drugs. This clonotype was obtained from a young woman with Graves disease. In nucleotides, the CDR3 is TGCAGTGCTAGAGATGGGACTAGCGGGGCTTACAATGAGCAGTTCTTC. Translated: CSARDGTSGAYNEQFF.